The 21 T cell receptor beta chains below come from one sample, sequenced in a study of cytomegalovirus exposure and HLA in healthy donors. Researchers ran the PCR with 60 Vbeta and 13 Jbeta primers. Profiled with immunoSEQ multiplex PCR; TCRdb holds only in-frame clones, not every one. This sample has roughly 90,000 clones, with approximately 84% found just once. Sequenced: PBMCs. These receptors all stem from a man younger than 35 in good health and CMV-seronegative.

This chain joins TRBV5-4 and TRBJ2-7, with a possible D match to TRBD1 (6 bases). The germline gives CDR1 SGHNT, CDR2 YYREEE (reference sequence). Trimming left V 3 bases short and J 3 bases short, with 16 bases between. The CDR3 is 15 amino acids. The CDR3 spells CASSSGRRGGYEQYF. CDR3 nucleotide sequence: TGTGCCAGCAGCTCGGGACGGCGAGGGGGCTACGAGCAGTACTTC.

This chain joins TRBV19 and TRBJ2-3; D perhaps matches TRBD2 (6 bases). The CDR3 spans 15 residues. V was cut by 5 bases and J by 0 bases, with 12 bases left in between. The V gene's germline CDR1 is LNHDA and CDR2 SQIVND (reference sequence). The CDR3 reads CASSWGGASTDTQYF. In nucleotides, the CDR3 is TGTGCCAGTAGTTGGGGCGGGGCTAGCACAGATACGCAGTATTTT.

The chain has TRBV6-6 and TRBJ2-1, with TRBD1 matching over 8 bases. The CDR3 is made up of 12 amino acids. V shed 5 bases, J shed 10 bases, and the junction held 4 bases outside the gene matches. Germline V CDR1 and CDR2: MNHNY, SVGAGI (reference sequence). The CDR3 is CASSRTGPEQFF. CDR3 sequence (DNA): TGTGCCAGCAGTCGGACAGGGCCGGAGCAGTTCTTC.

The J gene is TRBJ1-2, the V gene TRBV15, with 7 bases fitting TRBD1. Looked up from germline, CDR1 is LNHNV and CDR2 is YYDKDF (reference sequence). Unmatched junction bases numbered 7, after V lost 5 bases and J lost 4 bases. This CDR3 spans 14 amino acids. CDR3 nucleotides: TGTGCCACCAGCGACGGACAGGCCCGCTATGGCTACACCTTC. Translation gives CATSDGQARYGYTF. The whole variable domain, remainder taken from reference TRBV15 and TRBJ1-2, is DAMVIQNPRYQVTQFGKPVTLSCSQTLNHNVMYWYQQKSSQAPKLLFHYYDKDFNNEADTPDNFQSRRPNTSFCFLDIRSPGLGDTAMYLCATSDGQARYGYTFGSGTRLTVV.

This clone was recorded a few times. The rearrangement uses TRBV7-8 and TRBJ2-2; D is unclear. The CDR3 extends over 13 amino acids. Germline V gene sequence: CDR1 SGHVS, CDR2 FQNEAQ. The ends were cut back, 4 bases at V and 4 bases at J, with 7 bases in the middle. CDR3 DNA: TGTGCCAGCAGCTCGGGTGGCACCGGGGAGCTGTTTTTT. Amino acid sequence: CASSSGGTGELFF.

The chain combines TRBV27 with TRBJ1-1; D is uncertain. Trimming removed 4 bases at V and 7 bases at J, with 19 bases between. The CDR3 runs to 15 residues. CDR1 and CDR2 from the germline V gene are MNHEY and SMNVEV (reference sequence). The CDR3 coding sequence is TGTGCCAGCAGTTCTCCTACTACACCGGCGCATGAAGCTTTCTTT. Encoded protein: CASSSPTTPAHEAFF.

The rearrangement uses TRBV30 and TRBJ2-7; possibly TRBD2 for D (6 bases). The CDR3 is 14 amino acids. Per germline, CDR1 GTSNPN and CDR2 SVGIG (reference sequence). Trimming left V 4 bases short and J 3 bases short, with 16 bases between. The CDR3 reads CAWTPRGLYYEQYF. The CDR3 region has the DNA TGTGCCTGGACCCCCCGGGGACTTTACTACGAGCAGTACTTC.

This chain connects TRBV27 to TRBJ1-2; D ambiguous. V gave up 5 bases and J gave up 4 bases, with 14 bases separating them. The CDR3 runs to 14 residues. Germline V lookup: CDR1 MNHEY, CDR2 SMNVEV (reference sequence). The CDR3 protein is CASSIIPGSYGYTF. CDR3 in DNA: TGTGCCAGCAGTATTATACCTGGGAGCTATGGCTACACCTTC.

This clone was observed a single time. This chain joins TRBV4-2 and TRBJ1-2; D gene unclear. The germline V gene has CDR1 LGHNA and CDR2 YNFKEQ. V was pared by 0 bases and J by 1 base, with 18 bases between. The CDR3 is 18 amino acids. The CDR3 DNA sequence: TGTGCCAGCAGCCAAGATGGCAGGAGGTGGGATGTTAACTATGGCTACACCTTC. It is translated as CASSQDGRRWDVNYGYTF.

J is TRBJ1-5 and V is TRBV2; TRBD1 aligns across 8 bases. Per the germline V gene, CDR1 is SNHLY and CDR2 is FYNNEI. J gave up 3 bases and V 10 bases, and 5 bases lay outside the gene matches. This CDR3 comprises 13 residues. For the CDR3, the DNA is TGTGCCATCTCGGACAGGGTCAATCAGCCCCAGCATTTT. It is translated as CAISDRVNQPQHF.

This rearrangement joins TRBV6-1 to TRBJ1-5; 8 nucleotides match TRBD1. V shed 2 bases and J 4 bases; nucleotides not matched to a gene: 7. Per germline, CDR1 MNHNS and CDR2 SASEGT. The CDR3 runs 16 residues. DNA for the CDR3: TGTGCCAGCAGTGAATATGGGGGACAGGTAAATCAGCCCCAGCATTTT. Amino acid sequence: CASSEYGGQVNQPQHF.

This clone was recorded once. The J gene is TRBJ2-7, the V gene TRBV6-1; 11 nucleotides agree with TRBD2. J gave up 7 bases and V 4 bases, and 12 bases lay outside the gene matches. The CDR3 contains 16 residues. The V gene's germline CDR1 is MNHNS and CDR2 SASEGT. The DNA for the CDR3 is TGTGCCAGCAGTGTCCAACCACTAGCGGGAGAAGAGGAGCAGTACTTC. It is translated as CASSVQPLAGEEEQYF.

The count of this clone is one. The chain employs TRBV7-8 and TRBJ1-1, with 10 bases fitting TRBD1. V shed 5 bases and J 10 bases; nucleotides not matched to a gene: 16. The CDR3 extends over 16 amino acids. Germline V lookup: CDR1 SGHVS, CDR2 FQNEAQ. The CDR3 sequence is CASSTGTGATTVVAFF. The CDR3 nucleotides are TGTGCCAGCAGCACGGGGACAGGGGCGACGACGGTGGTAGCTTTCTTT.

The genes are TRBV28 and TRBJ1-1; perhaps TRBD1 as D (5 bases). The germline CDR1 and CDR2 sequences are MDHEN and SYDVKM. The ends were cut back, 7 bases at V and 1 base at J, with 10 bases in the middle. The CDR3 length is 13 residues. The CDR3 coding sequence is TGTGCCAGCAAGTTACAGGCGAACACTGAAGCTTTCTTT. This translates into CASKLQANTEAFF.

The chain carries TRBV2 and TRBJ2-7; D may be TRBD1 (5 bases). V shed 4 bases and J shed 12 bases, with 19 bases lying between them. The CDR3 contains 13 residues. Per germline, CDR1 SNHLY and CDR2 FYNNEI. Written as DNA, the CDR3 is TGTGCCAGCAGTGGGCAGGGCGGTGAAAGATGGTACTTC. Translation gives CASSGQGGERWYF.

The V call is TRBV7-2, the J call TRBJ1-4; no firm D call. The germline V gene has CDR1 SGHTA and CDR2 FQGNSA. V was shortened by 1 base and J by 0 bases, with 6 bases between the two germline ends. The CDR3 length is 15 residues. CDR3 sequence (DNA): TGTGCCAGCAGCTTAGACAGAGCAACTAATGAAAAACTGTTTTTT. Residues: CASSLDRATNEKLFF.

V gene TRBV6-5 combines with J gene TRBJ2-1; possibly TRBD2 for D (6 bases). The CDR3 runs 14 residues. The germline V gene encodes CDR1 MNHEY and CDR2 SVGAGI. Trimming stripped 4 bases from V and 3 bases from J, with 10 bases between. CDR3 coding DNA: TGTGCCAGCAGTTCACGGGGGAACTACAATGAGCAGTTCTTC. As protein: CASSSRGNYNEQFF.

V is TRBV9 and J is TRBJ2-6; D unresolved. From germline, CDR1 is SGDLS and CDR2 YYNGEE. The CDR3 loop spans 16 amino acids. Trimming cost V 3 bases and J 1 base, with 11 bases left between them. For the CDR3, the DNA is TGTGCCAGCAGCGGGTCTAGAACTTCTGGGGCCAACGTCCTGACTTTC. Translated: CASSGSRTSGANVLTF.

The V and J genes are TRBV2 and TRBJ2-2, with 12 nucleotides matching TRBD2. This CDR3 contains 16 residues. Germline CDR1 is SNHLY and CDR2 is FYNNEI. V shed 9 bases, J shed 0 bases, and the junction held 5 bases outside the gene matches. The CDR3 DNA sequence: TGTGCCAGGGCGACTAGCGGGGGAACGAACACCGGGGAGCTGTTTTTT. Translating it yields CARATSGGTNTGELFF. Looking up the rest from reference TRBV2 and TRBJ2-2 gives the full variable domain: EPEVTQTPSHQVTQMGQEVILRCVPISNHLYFYWYRQILGQKVEFLVSFYNNEISEKSEIFDDQFSVERPDGSNFTLKIRSTKLEDSAMYFCARATSGGTNTGELFFGEGSRLTVL.

In its sample, this clone was seen a few times. The rearrangement links TRBV9 to TRBJ2-3, with D possibly matching TRBD2 (6 bases). Germline values: CDR1 SGDLS, CDR2 YYNGEE. V was shortened by 4 bases and J by 6 bases, with 24 bases between the two germline ends. The CDR3 is 17 residues long. The CDR3, as DNA: TGTGCCAGCAGCCCCACCGGGGCGGGAAAGGAGACGGATACGCAGTATTTT. This codes for CASSPTGAGKETDTQYF.

The genes are TRBV6-5 and TRBJ2-7; 13 nucleotides agree with TRBD2. In germline, CDR1 is MNHEY, CDR2 SVGAGI. The CDR3 is 15 residues long. V lost 6 bases, J lost 3 bases, and 5 bases stayed unmatched. The CDR3 loop is CASSRGLAGLYEQYF. CDR3 nucleotides: TGTGCCAGCAGCAGGGGACTAGCGGGACTCTACGAGCAGTACTTC.